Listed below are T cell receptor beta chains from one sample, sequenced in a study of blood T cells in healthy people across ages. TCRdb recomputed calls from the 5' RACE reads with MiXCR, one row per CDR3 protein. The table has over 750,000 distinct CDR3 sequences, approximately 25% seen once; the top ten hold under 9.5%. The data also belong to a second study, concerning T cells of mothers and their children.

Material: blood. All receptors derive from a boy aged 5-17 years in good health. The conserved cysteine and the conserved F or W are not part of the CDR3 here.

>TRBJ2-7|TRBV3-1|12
ASSPGLESYEQY
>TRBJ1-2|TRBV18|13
ASSPMLTEQNGYT
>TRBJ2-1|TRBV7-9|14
ASSARVSGSYNEQF
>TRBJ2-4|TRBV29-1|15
SVEGRTEVLAKNIQY
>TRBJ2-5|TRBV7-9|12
ASRPGFRQETQY
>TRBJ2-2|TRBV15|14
ATSSGTSGSTGELF
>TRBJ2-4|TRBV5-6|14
ASSSPNTDRLNIQY
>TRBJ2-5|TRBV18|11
ASSPPWGETQY
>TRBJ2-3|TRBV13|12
ASIAGTSTDTQY
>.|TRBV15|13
ATSRGLAGYNEQF
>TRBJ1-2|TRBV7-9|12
ASSSIAAADGYT
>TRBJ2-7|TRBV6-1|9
ASSPGTVAD
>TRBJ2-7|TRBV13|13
ASSLVGVSSYEQY
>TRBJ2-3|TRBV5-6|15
ASSFSITGTLTDTQY
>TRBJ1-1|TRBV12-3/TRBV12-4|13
ASGKRQNMNTEAF
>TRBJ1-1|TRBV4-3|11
ASRFTSNTEAF
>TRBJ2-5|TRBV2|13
ASRPTRSPGETQY
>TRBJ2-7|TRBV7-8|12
ASSIWATSYEQY
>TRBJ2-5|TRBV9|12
ASSVSGGEETRY
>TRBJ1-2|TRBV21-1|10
AGPGVHYGYT
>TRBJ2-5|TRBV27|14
ASSSTPYGYQETQY
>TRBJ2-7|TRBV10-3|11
ATGTGGSYEQY
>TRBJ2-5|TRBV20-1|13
SARGDRAVQETQY
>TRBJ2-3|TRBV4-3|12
ASSQNLAGDTQY
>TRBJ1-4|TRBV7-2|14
ASTDPDSATNEKLF
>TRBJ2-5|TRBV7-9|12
ASSLDQGQETQY
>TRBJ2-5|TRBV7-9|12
ASTLLAAQETQY